Listed here are 9 T cell receptor beta chains from one sample, sequenced in a study of blood T cell repertoires in COVID-19. This table comes from immunoSEQ multiplex PCR, and its TCRdb copy is limited to in-frame clones, with some not included. The sample records roughly 120,000 clones, around 87% being singletons. The specimen sequenced was peripheral blood. The origin of the receptors is a woman aged 45-65 years with acute or convalescent COVID-19.

This clone was counted a few times. The gene calls are TRBV5-4 and TRBJ2-7, with a weak D call TRBD2 (5 bases). V was pared by 4 bases and J by 6 bases, with 11 bases between. The CDR3 totals 12 residues. CDR1 and CDR2 (germline): SGHNT, YYREEE (reference sequence). The CDR3 region has the DNA TGTGCCAGCAGCCCGTCGGGGATCGAGCAGTACTTC. Translating it yields CASSPSGIEQYF.

The chain recombines TRBV6-6 with TRBJ1-6; 8 nucleotides align to TRBD1. This CDR3 has 15 residues. Germline V gene sequence: CDR1 MNHNY, CDR2 SVGAGI (reference sequence). Trimming at V came to 7 bases and at J to 7 bases, leaving 9 bases not matched to a gene. The CDR3, as DNA: TGTGCCAGCACCCCAGTCGGACAGGGAAATTCACCCCTCCACTTT. Its translation: CASTPVGQGNSPLHF.

The chain uses TRBV16 and TRBJ2-5; D not resolved. The CDR3 consists of 12 residues. Germline loops: CDR1 KGHSY, CDR2 FQNENV. V lost 0 bases, J lost 5 bases, and 4 bases lay in between. The CDR3 spells CASSQSGETQYF. In DNA form, the CDR3 reads TGTGCCAGCAGCCAATCTGGCGAGACCCAGTACTTC.

The chain couples TRBV9 to TRBJ1-1, with D possibly being TRBD1 (6 bases). In germline, CDR1 is SGDLS, CDR2 YYNGEE. V lost 4 bases to trimming and J lost 3 bases, with 16 bases between them. CDR3 size: 15 residues. DNA of the CDR3: TGTGCCAGCAGCACGCACAGGGATTTGGACACTGAAGCTTTCTTT. It yields the protein CASSTHRDLDTEAFF.

This chain connects TRBV12-3 or TRBV12-4 to TRBJ1-2; 7 bases are a match to TRBD1. The CDR3 loop spans 13 amino acids. The V segment lost 6 bases and the J segment 0 bases; nucleotides outside the gene matches: 1. This CDR3 reads CASRGTANYGYTF. The DNA of the CDR3 is TGTGCCAGCAGAGGGACAGCTAACTATGGCTACACCTTC.

V usage is TRBV9 and J usage is TRBJ2-4; 7 bases fit TRBD2. The CDR3 loop spans 13 amino acids. The germline gives CDR1 SGDLS, CDR2 YYNGEE. Trimming took 4 bases from V and 5 from J; bases not matched to a gene: 3. The CDR3 protein is CASSPGGENIQYF. CDR3 nucleotides: TGTGCCAGCAGCCCGGGAGGTGAAAACATTCAGTACTTC.

J is TRBJ1-5 and V is TRBV2; possible D gene TRBD1, 6 bases. This CDR3 spans 13 amino acids. The germline V gene has CDR1 SNHLY and CDR2 FYNNEI. V lost 5 bases to trimming and J lost 7 bases, with 12 bases between them. The CDR3 reads CASSSDSGQPQHF. CDR3 nucleotide sequence: TGTGCCAGCAGTTCGGACAGTGGGCAGCCCCAGCATTTT.

This rearrangement joins TRBV19 to TRBJ2-1; D might be TRBD2 (5 bases). CDR1 and CDR2 from the germline V gene are LNHDA and SQIVND (reference sequence). CDR3 length: 14 residues. V was cut by 7 bases and J by 3 bases, with 13 bases left in between. The CDR3 loop reads CASNEGRGYNEQFF. The CDR3 nucleotides read TGTGCCAGTAACGAGGGTAGAGGCTACAATGAGCAGTTCTTC. The full variable domain, with the rest looked up from reference TRBV19 and TRBJ2-1, is DGGITQSPKYLFRKEGQNVTLSCEQNLNHDAMYWYRQDPGQGLRLIYYSQIVNDFQKGDIAEGYSVSREKKESFPLTVTSAQKNPTAFYLCASNEGRGYNEQFFGPGTRLTVL.

The table lists this clone with a few counts. The rearrangement joins TRBV9 to TRBJ2-7; 9 bases are a match to TRBD2. CDR3 length equals 14 residues. The trim removed 4 bases at V and 1 base at J, leaving 3 bases unmatched. The germline CDR1 and CDR2 sequences are SGDLS and YYNGEE. The CDR3 bases are TGTGCCAGCAGCCCTAGCGGGAAGTCCTACGAGCAGTACTTC. As protein: CASSPSGKSYEQYF.